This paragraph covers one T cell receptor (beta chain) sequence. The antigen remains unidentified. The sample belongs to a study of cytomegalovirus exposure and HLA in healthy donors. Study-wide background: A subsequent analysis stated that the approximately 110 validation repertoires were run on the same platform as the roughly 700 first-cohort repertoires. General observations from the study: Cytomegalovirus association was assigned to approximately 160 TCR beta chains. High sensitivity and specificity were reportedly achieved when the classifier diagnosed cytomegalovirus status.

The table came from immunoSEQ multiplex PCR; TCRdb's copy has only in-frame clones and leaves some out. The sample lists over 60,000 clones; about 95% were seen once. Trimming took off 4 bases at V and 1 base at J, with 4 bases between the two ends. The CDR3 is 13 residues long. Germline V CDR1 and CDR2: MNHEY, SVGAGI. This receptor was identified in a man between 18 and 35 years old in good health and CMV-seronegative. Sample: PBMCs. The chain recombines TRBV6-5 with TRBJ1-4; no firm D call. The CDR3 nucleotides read TGTGCCAGCAGTTTCCGAACTAATGAAAAACTGTTTTTT. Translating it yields CASSFRTNEKLFF.